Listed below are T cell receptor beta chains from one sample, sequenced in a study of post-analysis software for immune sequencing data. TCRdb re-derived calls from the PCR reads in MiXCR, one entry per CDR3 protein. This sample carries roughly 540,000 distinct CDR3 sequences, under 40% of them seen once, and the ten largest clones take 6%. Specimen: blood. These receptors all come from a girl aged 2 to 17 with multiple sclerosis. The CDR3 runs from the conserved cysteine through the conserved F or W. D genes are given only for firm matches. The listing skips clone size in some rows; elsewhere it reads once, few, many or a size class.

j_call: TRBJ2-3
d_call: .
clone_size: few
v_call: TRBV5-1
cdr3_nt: TGCGCCAGCAGCTTACAGGTCCCCAACACAGATACGCAGTATTTT
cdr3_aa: CASSLQVPNTDTQYF

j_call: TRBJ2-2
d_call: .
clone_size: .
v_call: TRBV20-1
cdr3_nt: TGCAGTGTACCCGCTAGGGTCACCGGGGAGCTGTTTTTT
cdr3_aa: CSVPARVTGELFF

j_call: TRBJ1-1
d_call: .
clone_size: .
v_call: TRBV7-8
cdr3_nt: TGTGCCAGCAGCCCCCGGCAGCCCGCCACCGAAGCTTTCTTT
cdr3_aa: CASSPRQPATEAFF

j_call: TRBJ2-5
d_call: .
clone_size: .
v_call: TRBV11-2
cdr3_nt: TGTGCCAGCAGCCGTACTATAGCGGAGACCCAGTACTTC
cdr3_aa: CASSRTIAETQYF

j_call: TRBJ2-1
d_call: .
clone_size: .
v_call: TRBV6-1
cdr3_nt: TGTGCCAGCAGTGAAGAACAGGGCATATACAATGAGCAGTTCTTC
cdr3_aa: CASSEEQGIYNEQFF

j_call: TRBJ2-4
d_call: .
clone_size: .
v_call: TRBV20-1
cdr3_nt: TGCAGTGCTAGAGATGGGACCCTCACCCAAAACATTCAGTACTTC
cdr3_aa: CSARDGTLTQNIQYF

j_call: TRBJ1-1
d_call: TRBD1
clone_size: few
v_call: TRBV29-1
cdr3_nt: TGCAGCGTTGGGGCGGGACAGGGAGGCACTGAAGCTTTCTTT
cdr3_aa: CSVGAGQGGTEAFF

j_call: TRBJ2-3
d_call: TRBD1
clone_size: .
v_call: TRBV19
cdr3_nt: TGTGCCAGTACTCCGACAGGGGCCACAGATACGCAGTATTTT
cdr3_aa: CASTPTGATDTQYF

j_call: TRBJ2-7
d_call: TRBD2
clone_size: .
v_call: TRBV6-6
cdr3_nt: TGTGCCAGCAGTTACTCGATAGCGGGACCTCACCCCTACGAGCAGTACTTC
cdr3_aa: CASSYSIAGPHPYEQYF

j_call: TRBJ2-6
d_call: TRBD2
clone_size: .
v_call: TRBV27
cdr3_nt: TGTGCCAGCAGTTTTTTTAGCGGGGGGGTTGGGGCCAACGTCCTGACTTTC
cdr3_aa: CASSFFSGGVGANVLTF

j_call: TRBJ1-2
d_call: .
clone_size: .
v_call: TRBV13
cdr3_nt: TGTGCCAGCAGCCCCGAGGGGCGAGACTATGGCTACACCTTC
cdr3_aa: CASSPEGRDYGYTF

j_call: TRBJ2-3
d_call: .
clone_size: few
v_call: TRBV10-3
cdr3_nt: TGTGCCACCCAGGGCACCTCCACAGATACGCAGTATTTT
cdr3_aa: CATQGTSTDTQYF

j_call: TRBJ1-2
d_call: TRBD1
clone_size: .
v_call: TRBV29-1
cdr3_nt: TGCAGCTCCACCTATCAGGGGGTCGGCTACACCTTC
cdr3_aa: CSSTYQGVGYTF

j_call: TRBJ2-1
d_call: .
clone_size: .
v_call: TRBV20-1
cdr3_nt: TGCAGTGCTCTGCCGAGGGGCCATGAGCAGTTCTTC
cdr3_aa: CSALPRGHEQFF

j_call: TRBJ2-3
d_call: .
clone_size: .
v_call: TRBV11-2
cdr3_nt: TGTGCCAGCAGCTGGCCCGGGGCAGATACGCAGTATTTT
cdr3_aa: CASSWPGADTQYF

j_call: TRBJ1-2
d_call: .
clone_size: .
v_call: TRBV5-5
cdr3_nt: TGTGCCAGCAGCTTAGGCCCCATAGCCAACTATGGCTACACCTTC
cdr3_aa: CASSLGPIANYGYTF

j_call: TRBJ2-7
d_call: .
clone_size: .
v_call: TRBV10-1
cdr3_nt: TGCGCCAGCAGTGACGGAGGTGGGGAGCAGTACTTC
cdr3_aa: CASSDGGGEQYF

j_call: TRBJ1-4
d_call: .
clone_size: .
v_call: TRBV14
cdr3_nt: TGTGCCAGCAGCCAAGAGCCTGTAACTAATGAAAAACTGTTTTTT
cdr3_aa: CASSQEPVTNEKLFF

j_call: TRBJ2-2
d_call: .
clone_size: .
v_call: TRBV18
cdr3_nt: TGTGCCAGCTCACCTTTAGAGGCCCCGAACACCGGGGAGCTGTTTTTT
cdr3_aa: CASSPLEAPNTGELFF

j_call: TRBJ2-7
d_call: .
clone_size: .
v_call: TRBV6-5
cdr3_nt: TGTGCCAGCAGCAGGGACCGTCTAAGCTCCTACGAGCAGTACTTC
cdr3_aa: CASSRDRLSSYEQYF

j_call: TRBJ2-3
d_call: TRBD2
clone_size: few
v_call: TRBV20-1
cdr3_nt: TGCAGTGCTAGAGAAGGCGGGGGAGGACTAGATGCGCAGTATTTT
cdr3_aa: CSAREGGGGLDAQYF

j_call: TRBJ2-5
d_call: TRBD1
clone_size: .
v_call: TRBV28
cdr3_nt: TGTGCCAGCAGTCCCCTAGGGGCAGGGGGCGAAGAGACCCAGTACTTC
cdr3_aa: CASSPLGAGGEETQYF

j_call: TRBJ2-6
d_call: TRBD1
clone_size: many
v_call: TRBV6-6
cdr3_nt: TGTGCCAGCAGTGACAGGGGGGGCTCTGGGGCCAACGTCCTGACTTTC
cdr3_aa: CASSDRGGSGANVLTF

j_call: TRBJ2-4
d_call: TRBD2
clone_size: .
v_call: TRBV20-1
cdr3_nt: TGCAGTGCTTACGCCTCCCTAGCGGGGGGCCCCCAGTACTTC
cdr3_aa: CSAYASLAGGPQYF

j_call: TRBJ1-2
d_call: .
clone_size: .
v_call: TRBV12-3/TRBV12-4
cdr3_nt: TGTGCCAGCAGTTTACAGGGGTTGGTTGGCTACACCTTC
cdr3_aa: CASSLQGLVGYTF

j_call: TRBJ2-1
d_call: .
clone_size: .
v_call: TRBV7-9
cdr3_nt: TGTGCCAGCAGCTTAGGTACCGGGGAATGGGACAATGAGCAGTTCTTC
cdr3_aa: CASSLGTGEWDNEQFF

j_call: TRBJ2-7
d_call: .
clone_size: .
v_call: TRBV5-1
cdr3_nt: TGCGCCAGCAGCCCCACCCCGGACGAGCAGTACTTC
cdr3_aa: CASSPTPDEQYF